This T cell receptor beta chain was sequenced in a study of OX40 agonist ivuxolimab in advanced cancers. Context from the whole study: The costimulatory receptor OX40 (CD134) was targeted by ivuxolimab, a fully human IgG2 agonistic monoclonal antibody. Patients were allowed to have had prior anti-PD-1, anti-PD-L1 or anti-CTLA-4 therapy, and around 41% of the dose-escalation patients had previously received checkpoint inhibitors. The paper reports the monotherapy dose-escalation portion (N ≈ 50 patients) of the phase I ivuxolimab trial. Intravenous ivuxolimab was administered to patients every 2 weeks at six dose levels: 0.01, 0.1, 0.3, 1.5, 3 and 10 mg/kg. The point of sequencing TCRbeta in the periphery was to test whether ivuxolimab changed TCR sequence diversity and drove clonal T-cell expansion. Among the approximately 50 dose-escalation patients, roughly 20 had hepatocellular carcinoma, 15 or so melanoma, 9 renal cell carcinoma and 9 head and neck cancer. In the dose-escalation cohort, roughly 82% of patients were male, and the mean age was approximately 60 years with a range of roughly 23 to 79. Partial responses occurred in three dose-escalation patients: two with cutaneous melanoma and one with hepatocellular carcinoma.

CDR1 SNHLY and CDR2 FYNNEI were looked up in the germline V gene. V was cut back by 9 bases and J by 5 bases, leaving a gap of 20 bases between them. Measured from the cysteine to the phenylalanine, the CDR3 is 14 residues long. The CDR3 DNA has 42 bases and is translated from base 1. Overall study outcomes, separate from this receptor: In the 0.1-3.0 mg/kg groups, partial responders were among the patients with the lowest normalized peripheral clonal expansion, particularly in CD8+ T cells. At doses of 0.1 to 3.0 mg/kg, clonal expansion of both CD4+ and CD8+ T cells in blood was seen between baseline and week 6. Antigen specificity was not determined for the clonally expanded peripheral T cells. Low levels of normalized T-cell clonal expansion were also seen in some patients who did not respond. On average, CD8+ T cells showed more expanded clones than CD4+ T cells after ivuxolimab.

This clone was picked up a small number of times. Its antigen is not yet known. The input lacks base qualities; no much larger clone sits a single base away. The trial excluded patients who had a history of autoimmune disease or who were on systemic immunosuppression. Peripheral blood for TCR sequencing was collected from all dose cohorts at baseline, on cycle 4 day 1, and on cycle 7 day 1. Samples came from an open-label, multicenter, first-in-human phase I dose-escalation trial of ivuxolimab. Adults with locally advanced or metastatic melanoma, renal cell, hepatocellular, or head and neck squamous cell carcinoma were enrolled in the trial. CD4+ and CD8+ T cells were sorted separately from peripheral blood before TCR sequencing. Genomic DNA was isolated from the sorted cells so that the TCRbeta CDR3 region could be sequenced. The immunoSEQ Assay was used to sequence the TCRbeta CDR3 regions. In TCRdb, the immuneACCESS table is reduced to in-frame sequences with V and J assigned. These tables do not hold every clone; where another copy was compared, an unresolved V gene accounts for under half, and the others remain unexplained. The sample table contains 60,000 to 80,000 clones; only one count was recorded for around 85% of them. The ten largest clones take up approximately 5% of the sample.

The sequenced sample was CD4+ or CD8+ T cells sorted from blood, obtained in a trial of the OX40 agonist ivuxolimab. The V gene is TRBV2 and the J gene is TRBJ2-7; perhaps TRBD2 is the D gene, with 6 bases matching. This TCR was sampled from an adult with an advanced solid tumor such as melanoma, head and neck, liver or kidney cancer. Here is the DNA: TGTGCCAGTCAAATCTTTCAGGGAGGCAACGAGCAGTACTTC. Its translation reads: CASQIFQGGNEQYF.